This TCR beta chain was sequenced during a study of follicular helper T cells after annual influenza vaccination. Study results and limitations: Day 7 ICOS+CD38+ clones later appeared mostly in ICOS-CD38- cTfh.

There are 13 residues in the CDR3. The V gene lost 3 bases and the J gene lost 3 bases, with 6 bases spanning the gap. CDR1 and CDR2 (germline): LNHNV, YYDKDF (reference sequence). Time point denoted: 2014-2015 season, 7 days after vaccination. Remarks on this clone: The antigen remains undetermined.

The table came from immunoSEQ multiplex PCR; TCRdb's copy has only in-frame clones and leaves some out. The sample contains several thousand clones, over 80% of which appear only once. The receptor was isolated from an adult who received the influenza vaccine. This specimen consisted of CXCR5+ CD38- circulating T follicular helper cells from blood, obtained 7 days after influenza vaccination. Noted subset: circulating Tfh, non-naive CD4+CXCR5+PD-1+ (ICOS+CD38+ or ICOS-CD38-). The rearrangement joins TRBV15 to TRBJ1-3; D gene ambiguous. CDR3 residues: CATSRTIGNTIYF. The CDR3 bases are TGTGCCACCAGCAGGACAATTGGAAACACCATATATTTT.